Presented here are 2 T cell receptor beta chains from one specimen sequenced in a study of Graves' ophthalmopathy and Graves' hyperthyroidism. For repertoire sequencing, the TCR beta CDR3 regions were amplified from RNA transcripts. Investigators did first-round RT-PCR with HTBI primers, then second-round multiplex PCR. TCRdb fed the multiplex PCR reads into MiXCR, producing one record per CDR3 protein. This repertoire shows hundreds of thousands of distinct CDR3 sequences, around a fifth found once; its top ten account for roughly 7.4%. Specimen: peripheral blood. These receptors were collected from a woman between 18 and 29 years old with stable Graves' hyperthyroidism. Some clones in this sample may be carry-over from other donors' samples.

The chain is built from TRBV24-1 and TRBJ1-5; 8 bases match TRBD1. Trimming removed 3 bases from V and 11 bases from J; junction bases left unmatched: 11. CDR1 is KGHDR and CDR2 is SFDVKD in the germline V gene. The CDR3 totals 15 residues. The CDR3 DNA follows: TGTGCCACCAGTGATCCCGGACAGGGAAGAGGGTCCCAGCATTTT. Amino acids: CATSDPGQGRGSQHF.

The chain recombines TRBV11-2 with TRBJ2-7; TRBD2 matches at 10 bases. The CDR3 has 21 residues. With 2 bases clipped from V and 1 base from J, the junction kept 20 bases outside the gene matches. Germline V gene data show CDR1 as SGHAT and CDR2 as FQNNGV. The CDR3 coding sequence is TGTGCCAGCAGCTTATTTCCCCCCGAGGCTAGCGGGAGTATCCCGTCCTACGAGCAGTACTTC. This codes for CASSLFPPEASGSIPSYEQYF.